This T cell receptor beta chain derives from a study of CD8+CD57+ T cells in acquired aplastic anemia. Notes on the study in general: In common between the patients and the controls were approximately 30 CD8+ CDR3 sequences.

Only patients with CD8+CD57+ cell expansion on flow cytometry were chosen for sequencing. No therapy was given to patients before blood sampling. Genomic DNA acted as the template from which TCR beta VDJ combination and CDR3 sequence profiling were carried out. TCRdb re-analysed the reads in MiXCR, keeping a single row per CDR3 protein. Here the sample spans about 200,000 distinct CDR3 sequences, 50% to 70% being singletons. Trimming stripped 3 bases from V and 2 bases from J, with 8 bases between. Germline CDR1 SNHLY, CDR2 FYNNEI. This CDR3 is 14 amino acids long. Remarks on this clonotype: No antigen is known for it.

This TCR came from a human donor with aplastic anemia. This chain links TRBV2 with TRBJ2-1; D ambiguous. The sample was sorted CD4+, CD8+, or CD8+CD57+ T cells (not recorded which) from PBMCs. The CDR3, as DNA: TGTGCCAGCAGTGATTGGAGCCCCTACAATGAGCAGTTCTTC. Amino acids: CASSDWSPYNEQFF.